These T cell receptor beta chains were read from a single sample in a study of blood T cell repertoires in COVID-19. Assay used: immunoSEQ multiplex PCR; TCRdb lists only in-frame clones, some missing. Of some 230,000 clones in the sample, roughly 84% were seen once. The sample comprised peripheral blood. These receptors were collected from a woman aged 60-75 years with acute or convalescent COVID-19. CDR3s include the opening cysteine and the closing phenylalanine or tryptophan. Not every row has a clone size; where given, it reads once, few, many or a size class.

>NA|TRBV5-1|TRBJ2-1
CASSPHGGNTYNEQFF
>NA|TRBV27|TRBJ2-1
CASIHLPGGYHNEQFF
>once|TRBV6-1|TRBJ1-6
CASSPAGDNSPLHF
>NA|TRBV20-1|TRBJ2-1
CSASIETSYNEQFF
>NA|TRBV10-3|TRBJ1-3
CAISKDRVFSGNTIYF
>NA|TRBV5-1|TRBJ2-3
CASSSTSGGAGGQYF
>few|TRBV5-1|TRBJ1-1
CASSLNAANTEAFF
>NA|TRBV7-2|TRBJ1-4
CASSRDGGSEKLFF
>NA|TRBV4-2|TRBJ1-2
CASSQEGQDGYTF
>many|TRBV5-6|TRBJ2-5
CASSPGLTTETQYF
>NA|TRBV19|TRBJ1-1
CASSKSQQGATEAFF
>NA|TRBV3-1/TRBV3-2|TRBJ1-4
CASSRQGEEKLFF
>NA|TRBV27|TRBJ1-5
CASSLRGALAGNQPQHF
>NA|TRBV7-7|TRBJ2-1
CASSLSPERNNEQFF
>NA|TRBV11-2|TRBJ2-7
CASSSTGKYEQYF
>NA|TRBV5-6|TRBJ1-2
CASSAEAGRSYGYTF
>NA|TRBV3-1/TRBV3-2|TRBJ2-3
CASSVLLGADTQYF
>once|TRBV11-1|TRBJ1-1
CASSATGGQVTEAFF
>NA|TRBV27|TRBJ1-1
CASSPGQVGLGTEAFF
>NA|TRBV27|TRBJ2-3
CASSLLAGADTQYF
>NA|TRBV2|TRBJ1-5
CASTRDRGHDQPQHF
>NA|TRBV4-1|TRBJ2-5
CASRQTGVGKETQYF
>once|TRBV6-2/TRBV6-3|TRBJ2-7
CASSYSSEQYF
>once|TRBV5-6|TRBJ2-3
CASSLFYPSTDTQYF
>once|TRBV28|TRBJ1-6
CASRGKTGENSPLHF
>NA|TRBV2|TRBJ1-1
CASRMGGRFGEAFF
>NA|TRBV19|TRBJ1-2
CASSLGGPNPLYGYTF
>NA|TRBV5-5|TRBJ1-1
CASSSRIRTGTEAFF
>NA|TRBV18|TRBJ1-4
CASSRGQNEKLFF
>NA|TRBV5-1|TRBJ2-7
CASSFGTGGYEQYF
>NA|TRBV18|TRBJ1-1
CASSPGIINTEAFF
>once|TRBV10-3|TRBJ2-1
CAISEYLAGGFYNEQFF
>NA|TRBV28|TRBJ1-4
CASSLEKEKLFF
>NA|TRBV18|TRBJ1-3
CASSPYSSGNTIYF
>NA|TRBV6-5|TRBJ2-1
CASSARGAREQFF
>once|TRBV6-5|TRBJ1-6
CASRSGTAGVSLHF
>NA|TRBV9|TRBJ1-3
CASSAEPQGSGNTIYF
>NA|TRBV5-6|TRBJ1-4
CASSFERTGFNEKLFF
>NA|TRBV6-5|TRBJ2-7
CASSQQGNEQYF
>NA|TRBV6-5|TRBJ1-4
CASSHDSLNEKLFF
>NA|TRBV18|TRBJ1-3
CASSAGTGGANTIYF
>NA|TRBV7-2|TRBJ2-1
CASSATSGGGEQFF
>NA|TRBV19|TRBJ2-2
CASSIGSGSTGELFF
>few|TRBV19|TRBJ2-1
CASSSLPGQARLEQFF
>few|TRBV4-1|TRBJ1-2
CASSQEPQGLLRIYGYTF
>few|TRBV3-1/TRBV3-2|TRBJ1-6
CASSQVFASGGPDNSPLHF